The sequence of this T cell receptor (beta chain) was determined in a study of T cell changes during pregnancy in multiple sclerosis. CDR3 length equals 15 residues. Germline V gene lookup returns CDR1 SGDLS and CDR2 YYNGEE. V gave up 6 bases and J gave up 1 base; unmatched junction bases: 7. Data came from immunoSEQ multiplex PCR; TCRdb stores just in-frame clones and leaves some out. This table has fewer than 85,000 clones, approximately 92% appearing once. The V gene is TRBV9, the J gene TRBJ2-1; 7 bases are a match to TRBD2. Source: peripheral blood, taken in the third trimester of pregnancy. The clonotype comes from a female donor in good health, enrolled as a control in a pregnancy study. This CDR3 is CASNSGTRSYNEQFF. The CDR3 region has the DNA TGTGCCAGCAACAGCGGGACCCGTTCCTACAATGAGCAGTTCTTC.